What follows is one TCR beta chain and its context. The target antigen is unknown. The record originates from a study of T cell responses to AZD1222 COVID-19 vaccine. Broader study findings: Reportedly, close to half of spike-specific TCRs are directed against unmutated variant regions.

Per germline, CDR1 SEHNR and CDR2 FQNEAQ (reference sequence). The CDR3 totals 12 residues. V gave up 2 bases and J gave up 5 bases, with 7 bases separating them. Using immunoSEQ multiplex PCR, the repertoire was profiled, and TCRdb retains in-frame clones only, with some absent. The repertoire has tens of thousands of clones, 75% to 90% of them found once; the top ten carry 9.3%. V usage is TRBV7-9 and J usage is TRBJ2-7, with D perhaps matching TRBD1 (5 bases). The material was peripheral blood, obtained 28 days after the second AZD1222 dose. This clonotype was obtained from an adult who received the AZD1222 COVID-19 vaccine. The CDR3 DNA reads as TGTGCCAGCAGCTTATCGGACAACGAGCAGTACTTC. This sequence encodes CASSLSDNEQYF. Full variable domain (outside the CDR3, taken from reference TRBV7-9 and TRBJ2-7): DTGVSQNPRHKITKRGQNVTFRCDPISEHNRLYWYRQTLGQGPEFLTYFQNEAQLEKSRLLSDRFSAERPKGSFSTLEIQRTEQGDSAMYLCASSLSDNEQYFGPGTRLTVT.